The present entry profiles one TCR beta chain with its context. Its antigen is currently unknown. The data were obtained in a study of cytomegalovirus exposure and HLA in healthy donors. Study-wide background: Earlier work reported some 110 million unique TCR beta sequences from about 200 million T cells. Tens of millions of unique TCR sequences came from HLA-typed donors in an early release. Study outcomes and limitations: Later examination showed HLA-associated TCR beta chains had greater clonal expansion than equally common others. The number of N-insertions in an Asian-associated ancestry cluster was reportedly below the roughly 620-donor mean in a later analysis.

The V gene's germline CDR1 is SGHRS and CDR2 YFSETQ. Trimming took off 6 bases at V and 6 bases at J, with 14 bases between the two ends. The CDR3 has 13 amino acids. The study ran its PCR with 60 Vbeta and 13 Jbeta primers. Sequencing was performed with immunoSEQ multiplex PCR; in TCRdb, only in-frame clones are kept and a portion is missing. Among around 240,000 clones, about 80% were seen once, and the ten largest hold approximately 5.3%. The sequencing input was PBMCs. The chain uses TRBV5-1 and TRBJ2-3, with a tentative D call TRBD1 (6 bases). The clonotype originates from a woman aged 40 to 50 in good health and CMV-seropositive. The DNA for the CDR3 is TGCGCCAGCAAACAGGGACAAGTGGATACGCAGTATTTT. It codes for CASKQGQVDTQYF.